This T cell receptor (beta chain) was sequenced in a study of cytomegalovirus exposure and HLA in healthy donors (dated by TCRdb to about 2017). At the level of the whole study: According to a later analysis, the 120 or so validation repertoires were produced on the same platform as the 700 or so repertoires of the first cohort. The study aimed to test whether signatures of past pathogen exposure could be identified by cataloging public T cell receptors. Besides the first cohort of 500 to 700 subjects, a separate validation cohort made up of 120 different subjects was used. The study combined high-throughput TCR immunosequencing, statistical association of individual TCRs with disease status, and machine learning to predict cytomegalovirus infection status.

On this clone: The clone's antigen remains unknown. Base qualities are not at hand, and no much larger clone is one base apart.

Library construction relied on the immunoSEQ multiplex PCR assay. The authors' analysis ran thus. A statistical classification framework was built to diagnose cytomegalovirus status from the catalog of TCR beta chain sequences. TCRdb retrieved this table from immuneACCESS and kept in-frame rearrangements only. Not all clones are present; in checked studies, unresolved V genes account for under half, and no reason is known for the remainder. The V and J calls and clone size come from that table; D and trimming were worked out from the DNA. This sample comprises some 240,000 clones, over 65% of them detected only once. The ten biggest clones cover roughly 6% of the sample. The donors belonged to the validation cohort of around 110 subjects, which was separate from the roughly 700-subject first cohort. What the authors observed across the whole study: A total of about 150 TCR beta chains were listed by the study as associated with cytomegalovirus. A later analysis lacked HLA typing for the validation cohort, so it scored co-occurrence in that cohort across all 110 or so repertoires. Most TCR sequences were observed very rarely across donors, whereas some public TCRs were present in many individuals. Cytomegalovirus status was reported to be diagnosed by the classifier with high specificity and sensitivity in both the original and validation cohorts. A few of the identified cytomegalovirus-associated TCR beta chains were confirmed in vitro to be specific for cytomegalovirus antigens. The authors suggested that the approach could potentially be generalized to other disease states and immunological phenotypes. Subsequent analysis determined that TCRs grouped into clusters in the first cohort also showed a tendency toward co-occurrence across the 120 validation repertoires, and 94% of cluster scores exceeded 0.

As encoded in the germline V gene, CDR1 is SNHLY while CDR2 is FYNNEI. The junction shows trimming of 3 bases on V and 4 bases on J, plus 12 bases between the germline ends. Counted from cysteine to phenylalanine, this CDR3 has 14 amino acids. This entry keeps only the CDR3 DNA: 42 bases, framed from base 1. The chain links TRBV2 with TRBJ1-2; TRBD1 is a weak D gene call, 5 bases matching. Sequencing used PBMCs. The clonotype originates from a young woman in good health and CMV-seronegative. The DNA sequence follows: TGTGCCAGCAGTGAGTCAGGGTCAGTCTATGGCTACACCTTC. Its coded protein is CASSESGSVYGYTF.